One and the same sample provided the 15 T cell receptor beta chains below, sequenced in a study of blood T cells in healthy people across ages. Next came a second PCR, run for about 6 to 12 cycles, which used a sample-barcoded 5' primer along with a J-beta primer mix. TCRdb independently ran MiXCR on the 5' RACE reads; one entry per CDR3 protein. The profile shows hundreds of thousands of distinct CDR3 sequences, around 21% of them singletons. The source material was blood. The receptors stem from a man between 65 and 85 years old in good health.

This clonotype showed up just a few times. The J gene is TRBJ2-5, the V gene TRBV18; possibly TRBD1 or TRBD2 for D (5 bases each). Germline V gene lookup returns CDR1 KGHSH and CDR2 LQKENI. V lost 3 bases to trimming and J lost 0 bases, with 11 bases between them. This CDR3 comprises 15 residues. The DNA of the CDR3 is TGTGCCAGCTCACCGGGGGACGGGTACCAAGAGACCCAGTACTTC. This codes for CASSPGDGYQETQYF.

This clonotype was recorded a few times. This chain connects TRBV21-1 to TRBJ2-3; the table's D call of TRBD2 was not tested on the DNA. TRBV21-1 is listed as a pseudogene. The CDR3 covers 17 residues. The DNA of the CDR3 is TGTGCCAGCAGCAGCTGGGGACTAGCGGCTAGCACAGATACGCAGTATTTT. As protein: CASSSWGLAASTDTQYF.

The count of this clonotype is one. This chain joins TRBV6-5 and TRBJ2-7, with a possible D match to TRBD2 (5 bases). V was shortened by 1 base and J by 2 bases, with 15 bases between the two germline ends. Germline V gene lookup returns CDR1 MNHEY and CDR2 SVGAGI. The CDR3 contains 16 residues. CDR3 amino acids: CASSYLGRAQPYEQYF. In DNA form, the CDR3 reads TGTGCCAGCAGTTACTTAGGGCGGGCACAACCCTACGAGCAGTACTTC.

This clonotype has a handful of counts. The genes are TRBV5-1 and TRBJ2-7; 13 positions agree with TRBD2. The CDR3 contains 14 residues. Per germline, CDR1 SGHRS and CDR2 YFSETQ. V lost 2 bases, J lost 6 bases, and 2 bases stayed unmatched. CDR3: CASSLLAGGTEQYF. The CDR3 DNA sequence: TGCGCCAGCAGCTTACTAGCGGGAGGGACCGAGCAGTACTTC.

The chain has TRBV29-1 and TRBJ2-1, with 8 bases matching TRBD2. V lost 6 bases and J lost 7; bases outside the gene matches: 11. In germline, CDR1 is SQVTM, CDR2 ANQGSEA. This CDR3 spans 14 amino acids. CDR3 amino acids: CSVKRGAGGNEQFF. CDR3 nucleotides: TGCAGCGTCAAACGGGGGGCGGGAGGAAATGAGCAGTTCTTC.

This chain joins TRBV14 and TRBJ1-2, with 7 bases identical to TRBD1. The CDR3 is 15 amino acids. Germline assignment: CDR1 SGHDN and CDR2 FVKESK. V trimming: 5 bases; J trimming: 2 bases; junction bases outside the gene matches: 8. This CDR3 reads CASSSRQGANYGYTF. Written as DNA, the CDR3 is TGTGCCAGCAGCTCCCGACAGGGAGCGAACTATGGCTACACCTTC.

In this sample, this clonotype turned up once. The J gene is TRBJ2-1, the V gene TRBV20-1; D not certain. CDR3 length: 14 amino acids. The germline gives CDR1 DFQATT, CDR2 SNEGSKA (reference sequence). V was shortened by 0 bases and J by 5 bases, with 11 bases between the two germline ends. CDR3 nucleotides: TGCAGTGCTAGAGATGGTGGGCGTCACAATGAGCAGTTCTTC. It translates to CSARDGGRHNEQFF.

The rearrangement links TRBV7-9 to TRBJ2-6, with 7 nucleotides matching TRBD2. The V gene end was trimmed by 0 bases and the J gene end by 2 bases; junction bases not matched to a gene: 1. Germline values: CDR1 SEHNR, CDR2 FQNEAQ (reference sequence). This CDR3 contains 16 residues. The CDR3 spells CASSLAGGTGANVLTF. The CDR3 DNA is TGTGCCAGCAGCTTAGCGGGGGGGACTGGGGCCAACGTCCTGACTTTC.

This chain connects TRBV2 to TRBJ2-5; D is tentatively TRBD1 or TRBD2 (6 bases each). The J call may be wrong; the DNA end is better matched by TRBJ2-1. Germline CDR1 and CDR2: SNHLY and FYNNEI. This CDR3 spans 15 amino acids. The CDR3, as DNA: TGTGCCAGCAGGGGGACCTCCATAGGGGGGAATGAGCAGTTCTTC. Protein: CASRGTSIGGNEQFF.

This clonotype was counted ten times or more. The chain links TRBV29-1 to TRBJ2-1, with 10 bases matching TRBD2. V lost 0 bases, J lost 4 bases, and 12 bases stayed unmatched. CDR3 length equals 18 residues. In germline, CDR1 is SQVTM, CDR2 ANQGSEA. The DNA of the CDR3 is TGCAGCGTTGAAGATATAGCTAGCGGGAGTGTTCGGTACAATGAGCAGTTCTTC. Amino acids: CSVEDIASGSVRYNEQFF.

There are many counts of this clonotype. This chain connects TRBV10-3 to TRBJ2-1; 13 nucleotides match TRBD2. The V gene's germline CDR1 is ENHRY and CDR2 SYGVKD. V gave up 3 bases and J gave up 5 bases; unmatched junction bases: 7. The CDR3 runs to 17 residues. This chain's CDR3 is CAISDPKGTSGNNEQFF. For the CDR3, the DNA is TGTGCCATCAGTGACCCAAAAGGGACTAGCGGGAACAATGAGCAGTTCTTC.

The J gene is TRBJ1-1, the V gene TRBV20-1, with a weak D call TRBD1 (6 bases). The CDR3 sequence is 13 residues long. V was trimmed by 5 bases and J by 0 bases, leaving 10 bases between them. CDR1 and CDR2 (germline): DFQATT, SNEGSKA (reference sequence). The CDR3 nucleotides are TGCAGTGCTGGACAGTCTATGAACACTGAAGCTTTCTTT. Translation gives CSAGQSMNTEAFF.

The V gene is TRBV10-3, the J gene TRBJ1-5, with 8 bases identical to TRBD1. The V segment lost 2 bases and the J segment 6 bases; nucleotides outside the gene matches: 3. CDR1 ENHRY and CDR2 SYGVKD come from the germline V gene. The length of the CDR3 is 14 residues. The CDR3 is CAISETGQVQPQHF. Here the CDR3 DNA reads TGTGCCATCAGTGAGACGGGACAGGTTCAGCCCCAGCATTTT.

This clonotype was detected a few times. The junction departs from the called germline gene at one end, perhaps through a read error. The chain uses TRBV29-1 and TRBJ2-1, with D possibly being TRBD1 (6 bases). Per germline, CDR1 SQVTM and CDR2 ANQGSEA. CDR3 length: 8 residues. In nucleotides, the CDR3 is TGCAGCGTTGAGGACAGCCACTTC. It is translated as CSVEDSHF.

V gene TRBV19 combines with J gene TRBJ2-7; weak D call: TRBD1 (6 bases). V was shortened by 5 bases and J by 1 base, with 12 bases between the two germline ends. This CDR3 is 14 amino acids long. Germline V lookup: CDR1 LNHDA, CDR2 SQIVND (reference sequence). The CDR3 region is CASSLRDKSYEQYF. CDR3 sequence (DNA): TGTGCCAGTAGTCTCCGGGACAAATCCTACGAGCAGTACTTC.